Listed here are 27 T cell receptor beta chains from one sample, sequenced in a study of blood T cell repertoires in COVID-19. Clones were read by immunoSEQ multiplex PCR, and TCRdb kept only the in-frame ones, dropping some. The data contain around 250,000 clones, about 89% of them singletons. The specimen sequenced was PBMCs or T cells enriched from blood (not recorded which). These TCRs come from a human donor in a cohort exposed to, infected with or recovered from COVID-19 (not recorded which). The donor label of this sample is uncertain.

This chain uses TRBV10-3 with TRBJ1-3, with no clear D. The CDR3 is 17 residues long. Trimming shortened V by 0 bases and J by 0 bases, and 12 bases separated the two germline ends. In germline, CDR1 is ENHRY, CDR2 SYGVKD. CDR3 DNA sequence: TGTGCCATCAGTGAGTCGACTCTGGGAGACTCTGGAAACACCATATATTTT. Protein sequence: CAISESTLGDSGNTIYF.

The chain is built from TRBV7-2 and TRBJ1-1; D is unresolved. Trimming pared 5 bases from V and 0 bases from J, leaving 7 bases between. The germline V gene has CDR1 SGHTA and CDR2 FQGNSA. This CDR3 region has 13 residues. The CDR3 here is CASSPELNTEAFF. Here the CDR3 DNA reads TGTGCCAGCAGCCCGGAGCTGAACACTGAAGCTTTCTTT. Drawing the rest from reference TRBV7-2 and TRBJ1-1, the complete variable domain is GAGVSQSPSNKVTEKGKDVELRCDPISGHTALYWYRQSLGQGLEFLIYFQGNSAPDKSGLPSDRFSAERTGGSVSTLTIQRTQQEDSAVYLCASSPELNTEAFFGQGTRLTVV.

J is TRBJ2-2 and V is TRBV6-5; D unresolved. Germline assignment: CDR1 MNHEY and CDR2 SVGAGI. This CDR3 region has 14 residues. V was shortened by 4 bases and J by 2 bases, with 8 bases between the two germline ends. The chain's CDR3 is CASSFTVNTGELFF. The CDR3 region has the DNA TGTGCCAGCAGTTTCACGGTAAACACCGGGGAGCTGTTTTTT.

The chain links TRBV30 to TRBJ2-1, with no clear D. This CDR3 is built from 12 residues. Germline CDR1 reads GTSNPN; CDR2 reads SVGIG (reference sequence). Trimming took 0 bases from V and 9 from J, leaving 9 bases between them. The CDR3 protein is CAWSVRTREQFF. As DNA, the CDR3 is TGTGCCTGGAGTGTACGAACTCGTGAGCAGTTCTTC.

The rearrangement links TRBV27 to TRBJ2-7; 10 bases map to TRBD1. V trimming: 1 base; J trimming: 3 bases; junction bases outside the gene matches: 0. Germline CDR1 MNHEY, CDR2 SMNVEV (reference sequence). This CDR3 contains 14 residues. CDR3 DNA sequence: TGTGCCAGCAGTTTATGGACAGGGGGCTACGAGCAGTACTTC. Amino acid sequence: CASSLWTGGYEQYF.

The chain employs TRBV13 and TRBJ2-7, with 14 positions matching TRBD2. Germline CDR1 and CDR2: PRHDT and FYEKMQ (reference sequence). J was trimmed by 2 bases and V by 0 bases; bases with no gene match: 3. The CDR3 extends over 17 amino acids. The DNA for the CDR3 is TGTGCCAGCAGCTTAGGGACTAGCGGGGGGGCGACCTACGAGCAGTACTTC. It is translated as CASSLGTSGGATYEQYF.

The chain combines TRBV7-2 with TRBJ1-1; 9 positions agree with TRBD1. The CDR3 consists of 14 residues. Germline CDR1 reads SGHTA; CDR2 reads FQGNSA. Trimming removed 5 bases from V and 5 bases from J; junction bases left unmatched: 6. The CDR3 is CASSADRGGTEAFF. CDR3 DNA: TGTGCCAGCAGCGCGGACAGGGGTGGGACTGAAGCTTTCTTT.

The chain recombines TRBV18 with TRBJ2-5; 7 bases agree with TRBD2. This CDR3 has 14 residues. Germline loops: CDR1 KGHSH, CDR2 LQKENI. Unmatched junction bases numbered 3, after V lost 0 bases and J lost 5 bases. The CDR3: CASSPPSGGETQYF. CDR3 nucleotides: TGTGCCAGCTCACCACCCTCCGGGGGGGAGACCCAGTACTTC.

The chain employs TRBV7-6 and TRBJ2-3, with TRBD2 matching over 15 bases. The CDR3 loop spans 16 amino acids. With V trimmed by 1 base and J by 6 bases, 2 bases remained unmatched. Germline V CDR1 and CDR2: SGHVS, FNYEAQ. The CDR3 DNA follows: TGTGCCAGCAGCTTAGAAGGGACTAGCGGGGGGGATACGCAGTATTTT. As protein: CASSLEGTSGGDTQYF.

V is TRBV7-8 and J is TRBJ1-5, with TRBD1 identical over 8 bases. Germline values: CDR1 SGHVS, CDR2 FQNEAQ. CDR3 length: 16 residues. Trimming at V came to 7 bases and at J to 1 base, leaving 9 bases not matched to a gene. CDR3 in amino acids: CASTRDRILSNQPQHF. The CDR3 coding sequence is TGTGCCAGCACCCGGGACAGGATTTTGAGCAATCAGCCCCAGCATTTT. Combining the CDR3 with reference TRBV7-8 and TRBJ1-5 gives the whole variable domain GAGVSQSPRYKVAKRGQDVALRCDPISGHVSLFWYQQALGQGPEFLTYFQNEAQLDKSGLPSDRFFAERPEGSVSTLKIQRTQQEDSAVYLCASTRDRILSNQPQHFGDGTRLSIL.

The rearrangement joins TRBV29-1 to TRBJ1-4; the D gene is possibly TRBD1 (6 bases). The V end lost 7 bases, the J end lost 7 bases, and 16 bases lay between the germline ends. The CDR3 contains 13 residues. The V gene's germline CDR1 is SQVTM and CDR2 ANQGSEA. The CDR3 loop is CSARGGVGEKLFF. The CDR3 DNA follows: TGCAGCGCCCGAGGGGGGGTGGGTGAAAAACTGTTTTTT.

The chain combines TRBV30 with TRBJ1-1; 7 bases fit TRBD1. The CDR3 runs 13 residues. V shed 2 bases, J shed 0 bases, and the junction held 0 bases outside the gene matches. The V gene's germline CDR1 is GTSNPN and CDR2 SVGIG (reference sequence). The CDR3 region is CAWSQGVNTEAFF. In nucleotides, the CDR3 is TGTGCCTGGAGTCAGGGGGTGAACACTGAAGCTTTCTTT.

The rearrangement uses TRBV5-6 and TRBJ1-2; 9 bases line up with TRBD1. Per germline, CDR1 SGHDT and CDR2 YYEEEE. The J segment lost 4 bases and the V segment lost 5 bases, leaving 9 bases of the junction unmatched. This CDR3 spans 15 amino acids. DNA for the CDR3: TGTGCCAGCAGGACAGGGGGTCATTGTGGCTATGGCTACACCTTC. As protein: CASRTGGHCGYGYTF.

V and J are TRBV18 and TRBJ1-5; the match to TRBD1 covers 12 bases. Germline assignment: CDR1 KGHSH and CDR2 LQKENI. V shed 3 bases and J 7 bases; nucleotides not matched to a gene: 4. CDR3 size: 15 residues. CDR3 DNA: TGTGCCAGCTCACCGACCGGGACAGGGGGCCAGCCCCAGCATTTT. Translated: CASSPTGTGGQPQHF.

This chain connects TRBV24-1 to TRBJ2-2; TRBD2 aligns across 13 bases. Germline V CDR1 and CDR2: KGHDR, SFDVKD. V dropped 9 bases and J dropped 5; count of bases not matched to a gene: 2. The CDR3 has 14 amino acids. CDR3 region: CATELAGGTGELFF. The CDR3 DNA reads as TGTGCCACCGAACTAGCGGGGGGGACCGGGGAGCTGTTTTTT.

The chain recombines TRBV2 with TRBJ2-7, with D perhaps TRBD1 (5 bases). The CDR3 runs 15 residues. From germline, CDR1 is SNHLY and CDR2 FYNNEI. V lost 1 base to trimming and J lost 4 bases, with 14 bases between them. The CDR3 here is CASSEGEAGRYEQYF. The CDR3 DNA is TGTGCCAGCAGTGAAGGCGAGGCAGGGCGGTACGAGCAGTACTTC.

The chain links TRBV3-1 (or the pseudogene TRBV3-2) to TRBJ1-5, with 7 bases that match TRBD1. Per the germline V gene, CDR1 is LGHDT and CDR2 is YNNKEL (reference sequence). The CDR3 is 15 residues long. With 4 bases clipped from V and 7 bases from J, the junction kept 10 bases outside the gene matches. The CDR3 DNA is TGTGCCAGCAGCCCAGGGGGTTCTCGTGGCCAGCCCCAGCATTTT. Protein sequence: CASSPGGSRGQPQHF.

The chain employs TRBV7-3 and TRBJ2-3, with a weak D call TRBD2 (7 bases). CDR1 SGHTA and CDR2 FQGTGA come from the germline V gene. The CDR3 covers 15 residues. Trimming shortened V by 2 bases and J by 5 bases, and 14 bases separated the two germline ends. The CDR3, as DNA: TGTGCCAGCAGCTTACTCGGGGGGCGTGGAGATACGCAGTATTTT. This translates into CASSLLGGRGDTQYF.

This clone turned up a few times. This sequence joins TRBV18 and TRBJ1-1, with 7 bases fitting TRBD1. The CDR3 extends over 16 amino acids. Germline V gene sequence: CDR1 KGHSH, CDR2 LQKENI. V was pared by 2 bases and J by 0 bases, with 6 bases of the junction left unmatched. The CDR3 sequence: CASSPNRGLMNTEAFF. The CDR3 DNA reads as TGTGCCAGCTCACCAAACAGGGGACTTATGAACACTGAAGCTTTCTTT.

The J gene is TRBJ1-5, the V gene TRBV5-1; the match to TRBD1 covers 10 bases. Trimming at V came to 2 bases and at J to 7 bases, leaving 3 bases not matched to a gene. The CDR3 spans 14 residues. The germline V gene has CDR1 SGHRS and CDR2 YFSETQ. The CDR3 protein is CASSFGTGDQPQHF. In nucleotides, the CDR3 is TGCGCCAGCAGCTTCGGGACAGGGGACCAGCCCCAGCATTTT.

The V gene is TRBV5-1, the J gene TRBJ1-2, with D hard to call. Trimming cost V 4 bases and J 2 bases, with 15 bases left between them. The CDR3 is 15 amino acids. Germline values: CDR1 SGHRS, CDR2 YFSETQ. CDR3 in amino acids: CASSRLGRENYGYTF. CDR3 sequence (DNA): TGCGCCAGCAGCCGCCTCGGACGGGAGAACTATGGCTACACCTTC.

The gene calls are TRBV7-3 and TRBJ1-3; TRBD1 matches at 8 bases. This CDR3 is built from 15 residues. Germline values: CDR1 SGHTA, CDR2 FQGTGA. The J segment lost 6 bases and the V segment lost 1 base, leaving 5 bases of the junction unmatched. CDR3 nucleotides: TGTGCCAGCAGCTTAAGGACAGGGCCATTAAACACCATATATTTT. Protein product: CASSLRTGPLNTIYF.

The rearrangement joins TRBV9 to TRBJ2-5; 10 nucleotides agree with TRBD2. CDR1 SGDLS and CDR2 YYNGEE come from the germline V gene. The V segment lost 2 bases and the J segment 2 bases; nucleotides outside the gene matches: 3. The CDR3 loop spans 15 amino acids. CDR3 residues: CASSVFSGGQETQYF. The CDR3 region has the DNA TGTGCCAGCAGCGTTTTTAGCGGGGGGCAAGAGACCCAGTACTTC.

This clone showed up just a few times. The chain carries TRBV19 and TRBJ2-7; weak D call: TRBD1 (6 bases). In germline, CDR1 is LNHDA, CDR2 SQIVND (reference sequence). The CDR3 spans 14 residues. V shed 3 bases and J shed 3 bases, with 12 bases lying between them. CDR3 region: CASSIQGQGYEQYF. CDR3 in DNA: TGTGCCAGTAGTATCCAGGGGCAAGGCTACGAGCAGTACTTC. The full variable domain, with the rest looked up from reference TRBV19 and TRBJ2-7, is DGGITQSPKYLFRKEGQNVTLSCEQNLNHDAMYWYRQDPGQGLRLIYYSQIVNDFQKGDIAEGYSVSREKKESFPLTVTSAQKNPTAFYLCASSIQGQGYEQYFGPGTRLTVT.

This clone was observed a few times. The rearrangement joins TRBV13 to TRBJ2-7; 8 positions agree with TRBD1. CDR3 length: 14 residues. The germline V gene has CDR1 PRHDT and CDR2 FYEKMQ (reference sequence). After removal of 3 bases from V and 5 bases from J, the junction contained 6 bases not matched to a gene. CDR3 DNA: TGTGCCAGCAGCTTCAGGGGGCCCGTGGACGAGCAGTACTTC. Protein sequence: CASSFRGPVDEQYF.

The chain joins TRBV9 to TRBJ2-1; 7 positions agree with TRBD2. J lost 3 bases, V lost 0 bases, and 3 bases had no gene match. The CDR3 sequence is 15 residues long. Germline V CDR1 and CDR2: SGDLS, YYNGEE. As DNA, the CDR3 is TGTGCCAGCAGCGTAGAAGGGGAGGGCTACAATGAGCAGTTCTTC. Translation gives CASSVEGEGYNEQFF.

The chain carries TRBV12-3 or TRBV12-4 and TRBJ2-7; D perhaps matches TRBD1 (6 bases). V lost 6 bases and J lost 4, with 13 bases in between. CDR3 length: 13 residues. DNA for the CDR3: TGTGCCAGCAGCCTCTCAGGGGTGTACGAGCAGTACTTC. This codes for CASSLSGVYEQYF.